The following is a T cell receptor (beta chain) sequence with its context. Its antigen is currently not known. There are no base qualities to consult, and no much larger clone falls within one base. The data originate from a study of vaccination and CD4 T cells after COVID-19 (dated by TCRdb to the early 2020s). About the study as a whole: Convalescent patients had a positive SARS-CoV-2 result on nasal swab PCR, and of these patients, under ten had mild disease and one had severe disease. Post-COVID blood samples from convalescent patients were collected a median of about 110 days after diagnosis, with a range of 35 to 161 days. Post-vaccine blood samples were taken a median of 72 days after the second vaccine dose, with a range of roughly 13 to 250 days. In roughly 10 COVID-19 convalescent patients and a few infection-naive healthy vaccine recipients, the spike-specific CD4+ TCR repertoire before mRNA vaccination was compared with the repertoire after mRNA vaccination. In the convalescent cohort there were six males and four females, among whom were two Hispanic individuals, seven Caucasians, two Asians and one multiracial person. Participants got two doses of the Pfizer-BioNTech BNT162b2 vaccine (n=8) or two doses of the Moderna mRNA-1273 vaccine (n=2). The cultures were stimulated with overlapping spike peptide pools from SARS-CoV-2 and from the common cold coronaviruses HCoV-NL63, HCoV-OC43 and HCoV-229E. Control cultures used a CEFX viral epitope pool as positive control, an HIV-1 Nef peptide pool as negative control, or no peptide.

The treatment or condition label corresponds to: approximately nine-day PBMC culture with coronavirus spike peptide pools or control peptides (ViraFEST assay). The ViraFEST assay, used in the study, expanded antigen-specific T cells with peptide pools and then identified the expanded clonotypes through TCR sequencing. The positive SARS-CoV-2 PCR tests of the convalescent patients were dated from March to December 2020, before the Alpha, Beta and Delta variants emerged in the United States. PBMCs were cultured at around 2 million per well in IMDM supplemented with around 5.5% human AB serum and 9.5 to 10 IU/ml IL-2, with approximately 11 ug/ml peptide pools added. On days 3 and 7, half of the culture medium was replaced with fresh IL-2-containing medium. After 10 days of culture, CD4+ T cells were isolated by negative selection with the EasySep CD4+ T cell isolation kit. Ficoll-Paque Plus gradient centrifugation was used to isolate PBMCs from whole blood, and the isolated PBMCs were then either used fresh or cryopreserved at -140C. In general, triplicate wells were set up for every culture condition.

V and J lose 6 bases and 14 bases, and a span of 17 bases separates them. The germline V gene supplies CDR1 MNHNS and CDR2 SASEGT. The CDR3 numbers 13 residues from cysteine through phenylalanine. Just the 39-base CDR3 DNA is kept, in frame starting at base 1. Libraries came from PCR. DNA from cultured CD4+ T cells was subjected to TCR sequencing with the Oncomine TCR Beta short-read assay at the Johns Hopkins FTIC core. The QIAamp micro DNA kit was used to extract genomic DNA from the cultured CD4+ T cells. Oncomine TCR Beta libraries made from cultured CD4+ T cells were pooled using unique dual indexes and sequenced on an Illumina iSeq 100. The study's processing was this. Non-productive sequences were removed, and CDR3s not starting with C, not ending with F or W, or shorter than 7 amino acids were discarded. The MANAFEST web application was used to identify antigen-specific clonotypes by comparing peptide-stimulated wells against reference wells and other culture wells. Positive clones required FDR below 0.05, an odds ratio above 5, and productive frequency above 0.1% in at least two of three replicate wells. A clonotype was classed as cross-reactive if the clonotype showed significant expansion both in SARS-CoV-2 spike wells and in at least one common cold coronavirus spike condition. Using R version 3.6.1, CDR3 homology was evaluated through Levenshtein distances (stringdist) along with unrooted phylogenetic trees (ape). TCRdb cleaned the public reads at Q25 with fastp, built clones with MiXCR and kept in-frame beta chains. Each entry merges the rows of one CDR3 protein and shows their most common DNA and genes. The V and J calls here are based on TCRdb, not the publication. The sample table lists more than 9,500 distinct CDR3 sequences, around 50% of them with a count of one. The ten top clones hold roughly 19% of the sample.

The research as a whole found: The median count of SARS-CoV-2-reactive clonotypes went up from about 23 after infection to around 38 after vaccination, although the change was not significant. The number of convalescent patients in the study was relatively small, and the study did not examine early timepoints following natural infection. Of the vaccine-specific clones found in convalescent patients, nearly all (304 of 307) were mono-reactive for SARS-CoV-2 spike instead of being cross-reactive with common cold coronaviruses. Among convalescent patients, a median about 86% of the SARS-CoV-2-reactive clones seen after vaccination appeared only after vaccination, which suggests priming specific to the vaccine.

The material sequenced was CD4+ T cells from blood, cultured in vitro. Here the chain combines TRBV6-1 and TRBJ1-6; the D segment cannot be called with confidence. This TCR derives from a human donor who had recovered from COVID-19. The CDR3 protein: CASSLGPLRALHF. The DNA sequence is given as TGTGCCAGCAGCCTCGGGCCCCTTCGGGCCCTCCACTTT.